The clone carrying this T cell receptor beta chain was detected ten times or more. The sample belongs to a study of early T cells in non-severe SARS-CoV-2 infection. TCRdb redid the calling of the 5' RACE reads with MiXCR, one entry per CDR3 protein. The sample yields approximately 79,000 distinct CDR3 sequences, 9.5% to 15% seen once. The V end was cut by 1 base, the J end by 0 bases, with 6 bases between. The CDR3 has 15 amino acids. From germline, CDR1 is MNHNY and CDR2 SVGAGI (reference sequence). The genes are TRBV6-6 and TRBJ2-2; D call uncertain. This sequence originates from an adult who was a healthcare worker with PCR-confirmed SARS-CoV-2 infection or an uninfected control (not recorded which). Material for sequencing was whole blood. CDR3 DNA: TGTGCCAGCAGTTACTTAAGCCCGAACACCGGGGAGCTGTTTTTT. This gives the protein CASSYLSPNTGELFF.